This T cell receptor (beta chain) was captured by sequencing in a study of vaccination and CD4 T cells after COVID-19. Cultured CD4+ T-cell DNA underwent Oncomine TCR Beta short-read sequencing. TCRdb passed the PCR reads through MiXCR, listing each CDR3 protein once. The data show roughly 16,000 distinct CDR3 sequences, with around 46% seen just once and more than 9% held by the top ten. This clonotype was observed a handful of times. Its antigen is not identified. Unmatched junction bases numbered 2, after V lost 4 bases and J lost 3 bases. The germline V gene has CDR1 WNHNN and CDR2 SYGVQD (reference sequence). The CDR3 is 13 amino acids. As to treatment: approximately 10-day PBMC culture with coronavirus spike peptide pools or control peptides (ViraFEST assay).

The TCR was taken from a human donor who had recovered from COVID-19. The sequenced sample consisted of CD4+ T cells from blood, cultured in vitro. The gene calls are TRBV10-1 and TRBJ1-1; 7 nucleotides agree with TRBD1. CDR3 DNA sequence: TGCGCCAGCAGTGCACAGGGGTACACTGAAGCTTTCTTT. Translating it yields CASSAQGYTEAFF.